The 12 T cell receptor beta chains below all came from one sample that was sequenced in a study of regulatory T cells in long-lasting Graves disease (dated by TCRdb to the early 2020s). The library was built by means of multiplex PCR. Data came from an Illumina HiSeq 4000. iRepertoire HTBI primers and Arm-PCR amplification of CDR3 regions were used to construct TCR beta libraries. The public reads were reprocessed in TCRdb via fastp at Q25 and MiXCR, keeping in-frame beta chains. CDR3 protein sequences are deduplicated, and each keeps its most common genes and DNA. The sample table lists some 250,000 distinct CDR3 sequences, 18% of them with a count of one. Approximately 15% of the sample comes from the top ten. Taken with the paper, the label for time point translates to: newly diagnosed GD, antithyroid drugs for less than 3 months. For both TCR sequencing and RNA sequencing, RNA was extracted from PBMCs in TRIzol.

This same sample was also taken into another study, of T cells in Graves' hyperthyroidism and ophthalmopathy.

This specimen was peripheral blood mononuclear cells (PBMCs), taken at new diagnosis, from a patient treated with antithyroid drugs. Receptors were obtained from a woman aged 25-40 years with Graves disease. Donor details come from another sample of the same person, matched by shared clones.

This clonotype was observed at least ten times. J is TRBJ2-3 and V is TRBV12-3 or TRBV12-4; TRBD1 or TRBD2 may be the D gene (5 bases each). Trimming shortened V by 3 bases and J by 6 bases, and 16 bases separated the two germline ends. This CDR3 is 15 amino acids long. The CDR3 is CASSFWGRPGDTQYF. The CDR3 DNA is TGTGCCAGCAGTTTCTGGGGACGCCCTGGGGATACGCAGTATTTT.

This clonotype was detected many times. This chain uses TRBV20-1 with TRBJ2-1, with D hard to call. The ends were cut back, 6 bases at V and 6 bases at J, with 15 bases in the middle. This CDR3 region has 13 residues. The V gene's germline CDR1 is DFQATT and CDR2 SNEGSKA (reference sequence). The CDR3: CSASARKPNEQFF. The CDR3 DNA is TGCAGTGCCTCGGCTCGGAAGCCCAATGAGCAGTTCTTC.

For this clonotype: A junction end diverges from the germline sequence, so it may reflect a read error. The chain employs TRBV7-9 and TRBJ1-6; unclear D gene. Germline V gives CDR1 SEHNR, CDR2 FQNEAQ (reference sequence). The length of the CDR3 is 12 residues. The CDR3 loop reads CAGSYGDSPLHF. For the CDR3, the DNA is TGTGCCGGCAGCTACGGGGATTCACCCCTCCACTTT.

This clonotype was seen repeatedly, ten times or more. The rearrangement uses TRBV11-2 and TRBJ1-3, with TRBD1 matching 9 bases. This CDR3 region has 16 residues. The V gene end was trimmed by 0 bases and the J gene end by 7 bases; junction bases not matched to a gene: 7. Germline V lookup: CDR1 SGHAT, CDR2 FQNNGV. The CDR3 sequence: CASSLDLTGGANTIYF. CDR3 nucleotides: TGTGCCAGCAGCTTAGACCTGACAGGGGGAGCGAACACCATATATTTT.

In regard to this clonotype: Since a far larger clone is one base different, this is likely a read error. The missing conserved phenylalanine or tryptophan at the end of this CDR3 makes a read error likely. The chain has TRBV18 and TRBJ2-3; no reliable D call. The end of the DNA is better explained by TRBJ1-1, so the J call may be wrong. This CDR3 is built from 11 residues. Germline V gene data show CDR1 as KGHSH and CDR2 as LQKENI. CDR3: CASFGNGEAFL. The CDR3 DNA is TGTGCCAGCTTCGGTAACGGAGAAGCTTTCCTT.

This clonotype was seen repeatedly, ten times or more. This rearrangement joins TRBV3-1 to TRBJ1-3; tentatively, D is TRBD1 (6 bases). Trimming removed 3 bases at V and 4 bases at J, with 16 bases between. CDR3 length: 16 residues. CDR1 is LGHDT, CDR2 YNNKEL, per germline (reference sequence). The CDR3 loop is CASSQETGRTGNTIYF. The CDR3 coding sequence is TGTGCCAGCAGCCAGGAGACAGGTCGGACCGGAAACACCATATATTTT.

Ten or more counts support this clonotype. The J gene is TRBJ1-1, the V gene TRBV27; 12 nucleotides match TRBD1. Germline V gene sequence: CDR1 MNHEY, CDR2 SMNVEV (reference sequence). The CDR3 runs 18 residues. The V gene end was trimmed by 2 bases and the J gene end by 0 bases; junction bases not matched to a gene: 7. The CDR3 DNA reads TGTGCCAGCAGTTTAGGTCCGGGACAGGGGGCTATGAACACTGAAGCTTTCTTT. Its translation is CASSLGPGQGAMNTEAFF.

CDR3 nucleotide sequence: TGTGCCAGCAGTGCTCAACAGGATTTCAATGAAAAACTGTTTTTT. It codes for CASSAQQDFNEKLFF. The V and J genes are TRBV6-1 and TRBJ1-4; possibly TRBD1 for D (5 bases). CDR1 and CDR2 (germline): MNHNS, SASEGT. The CDR3 contains 15 residues. V was clipped by 4 bases and J by 5 bases, with 14 bases between them.

This clonotype was detected ten times or more. This rearrangement joins TRBV6-1 to TRBJ1-6; the D gene is possibly TRBD1 (5 bases). The V gene's germline CDR1 is MNHNS and CDR2 SASEGT. This CDR3 region has 15 residues. V dropped 0 bases and J dropped 7 bases, with 10 bases sitting between them. The CDR3 DNA is TGTGCCAGCAGTGAAGCGGGGGTTAACAATTCACCCCTCCACTTT. It is translated as CASSEAGVNNSPLHF.

The V call is TRBV12-5, the J call TRBJ2-1; TRBD1 matches 12 bases. The J segment lost 6 bases and the V segment lost 7 bases, leaving 7 bases of the junction unmatched. CDR3 length: 15 residues. Looked up from germline, CDR1 is LGHNT and CDR2 is FRNRAP. CDR3 DNA: TGTGCTAGTGCCCAGGGACAGGGGGCATCCAATGAGCAGTTCTTC. This codes for CASAQGQGASNEQFF.

This clonotype has at least ten counts. J is TRBJ2-5 and V is TRBV9; possibly TRBD1 or TRBD2 for D (5 bases each). V lost 1 base to trimming and J lost 5 bases, with 12 bases between them. The V gene's germline CDR1 is SGDLS and CDR2 YYNGEE. This CDR3 region has 14 residues. CDR3 nucleotides: TGTGCCAGCAGCGTAAACGGGGCTAAGGAGACCCAGTACTTC. It encodes CASSVNGAKETQYF.

This clonotype was seen many times. The V gene is TRBV15, the J gene TRBJ1-1; possibly TRBD1 for D (6 bases). The V gene's germline CDR1 is LNHNV and CDR2 YYDKDF (reference sequence). Trimming left V 5 bases short and J 1 base short, with 8 bases between. CDR3 size: 13 residues. This chain's CDR3 is CATSPDRNTEAFF. CDR3 sequence (DNA): TGTGCCACCAGCCCGGACAGGAACACTGAAGCTTTCTTT.